The 11 T cell receptor beta chains reported below all come from one sample, sequenced in a study of shared clonotypes between healthy human individuals. The data were produced by immunoSEQ multiplex PCR, yet TCRdb's version contains in-frame clones alone and is incomplete. Here the sample spans roughly 2.1 million clones, approximately 94% being singletons. CD45RO-negative CD8 cells positively selected for CCR7 made up the naive population, which excluded terminally differentiated effector memory CD45RA+ cells. Sequenced sample: naive CD8+ T cells from PBMCs. The receptors here all came from a man aged 18 to 29 in good health. Some clones in this sample may be carry-over from other donors' samples.

Here the CDR3 DNA reads TGTGCCAGCAGTTTCTCTGGGGCCAACGTCCTGACTTTC. Translating it yields CASSFSGANVLTF. The rearrangement uses TRBV25-1 and TRBJ2-6; D is unresolved. The CDR3 contains 13 residues. With 5 bases removed from V and 0 bases from J, the gap between germline ends came to 2 bases. Germline loops: CDR1 MGHDK, CDR2 SYGVNS.

This sequence joins TRBV4-2 and TRBJ1-5, with 7 bases identical to TRBD1. The V gene's germline CDR1 is LGHNA and CDR2 YNFKEQ. This CDR3 has 17 residues. Unmatched junction bases numbered 10, after V lost 4 bases and J lost 1 base. The CDR3 loop is CASSPGGMGVSNQPQHF. The DNA of the CDR3 is TGTGCCAGCAGCCCAGGGGGGATGGGGGTCAGCAATCAGCCCCAGCATTTT.

In this sample, this clone turned up a few times. The rearrangement links TRBV27 to TRBJ1-1; D unresolved. The V and J ends lost 6 bases and 7 bases respectively, with 9 bases between them. Germline V gene lookup returns CDR1 MNHEY and CDR2 SMNVEV (reference sequence). The CDR3 is made up of 11 amino acids. CDR3 nucleotide sequence: TGTGCCAGCAGCAACGGGCTTGAAGCTTTCTTT. The encoded protein is CASSNGLEAFF.

The rearrangement joins TRBV19 to TRBJ2-2; D ambiguous. Germline V lookup: CDR1 LNHDA, CDR2 SQIVND (reference sequence). The V end was cut by 0 bases, the J end by 4 bases, with 9 bases between. This CDR3 contains 15 residues. In DNA, the CDR3 is TGTGCCAGTAGTATAGATCTGAGGAGCACCGGGGAGCTGTTTTTT. Translation: CASSIDLRSTGELFF.

V gene TRBV27 combines with J gene TRBJ1-2; TRBD1 might be the D (6 bases). From germline, CDR1 is MNHEY and CDR2 SMNVEV (reference sequence). There are 14 residues in the CDR3. V was shortened by 4 bases and J by 4 bases, with 13 bases between the two germline ends. CDR3 nucleotide sequence: TGTGCCAGCAGTTCAACAGGGATCGGCTATGGCTACACCTTC. The encoded protein is CASSSTGIGYGYTF.

The rearrangement uses TRBV27 and TRBJ2-7; 7 nucleotides agree with TRBD1. V was pared by 5 bases and J by 3 bases, with 13 bases of the junction left unmatched. The CDR3 loop spans 16 amino acids. In germline, CDR1 is MNHEY, CDR2 SMNVEV (reference sequence). CDR3 sequence: CASSGVFTGANYEQYF. CDR3 DNA sequence: TGTGCCAGCAGTGGGGTTTTTACAGGGGCCAACTACGAGCAGTACTTC.

The chain employs TRBV4-1 and TRBJ2-5; TRBD2 aligns across 7 bases. Germline V CDR1 and CDR2: MGHRA, YSYEKL. V gave up 4 bases and J gave up 4 bases; unmatched junction bases: 15. CDR3 length: 17 residues. This CDR3 is CASSPQGAGVLGETQYF. The CDR3, as DNA: TGCGCCAGCAGCCCCCAAGGGGCGGGAGTCCTCGGAGAGACCCAGTACTTC.

V gene TRBV27 combines with J gene TRBJ1-2; the match to TRBD1 covers 9 bases. The CDR3 has 16 amino acids. In germline, CDR1 is MNHEY, CDR2 SMNVEV (reference sequence). The J segment lost 2 bases and the V segment lost 0 bases, leaving 4 bases of the junction unmatched. In DNA form, the CDR3 reads TGTGCCAGCAGTTTATCCGGGACAGGGAGGAACTATGGCTACACCTTC. It codes for CASSLSGTGRNYGYTF.

This chain links TRBV11-2 with TRBJ2-7; D gene unclear. Germline lookup yields CDR1 SGHAT and CDR2 FQNNGV. V was pared by 4 bases and J by 2 bases, with 15 bases between. This CDR3 region has 15 residues. As DNA, the CDR3 is TGTGCCAGCAGCTCTCGCGCAGGAGACCCCTACGAGCAGTACTTC. Its translation: CASSSRAGDPYEQYF.

This clone was found once. The rearrangement links TRBV6-4 to TRBJ2-2; D is unresolved. The CDR3 spans 15 residues. V lost 0 bases and J 3 bases, leaving 8 bases between the germline ends. CDR1 is MRHNA, CDR2 SNTAGT, per germline. The CDR3 loop reads CASSDSYGDTGELFF. The CDR3 nucleotides read TGTGCCAGCAGTGACTCGTACGGAGACACCGGGGAGCTGTTTTTT.

In DNA form, the CDR3 reads TGTGCCAGCAGCTTGGGTAACAGGGGGAAAATCTATGGCTACACCTTC. This sequence encodes CASSLGNRGKIYGYTF. The chain carries TRBV5-6 and TRBJ1-2; 8 positions agree with TRBD1. The V segment lost 0 bases and the J segment 4 bases; nucleotides outside the gene matches: 8. CDR1 and CDR2 (germline): SGHDT, YYEEEE. This CDR3 is 16 amino acids long.